This TCR beta chain was identified during a study of OX40 agonist ivuxolimab in advanced cancers. Sequencing was performed with immunoSEQ multiplex PCR; in TCRdb, only in-frame clones are kept and a portion is missing. The repertoire includes about 34,000 clones, 80% to 95% of them detected once, and around 3.9% sits in the top ten. Germline V lookup: CDR1 MNHEY, CDR2 SVGAGI. The CDR3 covers 15 residues. V lost 0 bases, J lost 6 bases, and 14 bases lay in between. The chain has TRBV6-5 and TRBJ1-2; D might be TRBD1 (5 bases). The origin of this receptor is an adult with an advanced solid tumor such as melanoma, head and neck, liver or kidney cancer. The sequencing here drew on CD4+ or CD8+ T cells sorted from blood, taken in a trial of the OX40 agonist ivuxolimab. This chain's CDR3 is CASSYSRQLRDGYTF. CDR3 sequence (DNA): TGTGCCAGCAGTTACTCGCGACAGCTAAGGGATGGCTACACCTTC.